This T cell receptor beta chain was sequenced for a study of tumor and adjacent non-tumor tissue in lung cancer. General observations from the study: Top 100 clones took a larger repertoire share in normal lung. Tumor TCR diversity, when higher, was linked to shorter survival. Compared with tumor, normal lung showed significantly lower TCR diversity.

As for this clonotype: The antigen remains undetermined.

The library came from three nested PCR rounds adapted from ARM-PCR protocols. From the multiplex PCR reads, TCRdb called clonotypes with MiXCR, one entry per CDR3 protein. Of about 60,000 distinct CDR3 sequences listed, roughly 60% are singletons. Trimming pared 7 bases from V and 1 base from J, leaving 11 bases between. This CDR3 comprises 13 residues. Germline assignment: CDR1 DFQATT and CDR2 SNEGSKA (reference sequence). RNA was extracted from bulk tissue without any cell sorting. More than 3 cm separated this lung sample from the edge of the tumor. The sequence derives from a man between 65 and 85 years old with non-small cell lung cancer. Source material: distant non-tumor lung tissue. The chain couples TRBV20-1 to TRBJ2-4, with D hard to call. The CDR3 coding sequence is TGCAGTGTTTCGGGCTGGGCCAAAAACATTCAGTACTTC. Its translation: CSVSGWAKNIQYF.